The 5 T cell receptor beta chains presented below share a single source sample, sequenced in a study of blood T cell repertoires in COVID-19. Clones were sequenced by immunoSEQ multiplex PCR, and TCRdb holds only the in-frame ones, with some missing. The repertoire holds tens of thousands of clones, with 80% to 90% as singletons. The sequenced sample consisted of peripheral blood. The receptor source for this set is a man in his sixties with active COVID-19.

CDR3 sequence (DNA): TGTGCCAGCAGCCGCCGGGACATGTACAATGAGCAGTTCTTC. Amino acid sequence: CASSRRDMYNEQFF. The chain combines TRBV28 with TRBJ2-1; possibly TRBD1 for D (6 bases). Germline-derived CDR1 and CDR2 are MDHEN and SYDVKM. V was pared by 6 bases and J by 4 bases, with 13 bases between. CDR3 size: 14 residues.

V and J are TRBV6-5 and TRBJ1-6, with no clear D. The CDR3 has 15 residues. CDR1 MNHEY and CDR2 SVGAGI come from the germline V gene. The V end lost 6 bases, the J end lost 2 bases, and 11 bases lay between the germline ends. CDR3 amino acids: CASRPRWPYNSPLHF. CDR3 nucleotides: TGTGCCAGCAGACCTAGGTGGCCCTATAATTCACCCCTCCACTTT.

The chain is built from TRBV4-3 and TRBJ2-2; no reliable D call. The germline V gene encodes CDR1 LGHNA and CDR2 YSLEER. The CDR3 has 16 amino acids. Trimming removed 1 base from V and 4 bases from J, with 13 bases in between. CDR3 sequence reads: CASSQAHLASTGELFF. CDR3 nucleotides: TGCGCCAGCAGCCAAGCCCATCTGGCTAGCACCGGGGAGCTGTTTTTT.

The J gene is TRBJ1-2, the V gene TRBV11-2; 8 positions match TRBD1. The junction had 7 bases not matched to a gene; V was cut back by 5 bases and J by 8 bases. CDR1 is SGHAT, CDR2 FQNNGV, per germline. The CDR3 contains 13 residues. The CDR3 is CASSPDREDGYTF. CDR3 nucleotides: TGTGCCAGCAGCCCGGACAGGGAGGACGGCTACACCTTC.

The chain recombines TRBV7-2 with TRBJ2-5; D is unclear. V dropped 0 bases and J dropped 5 bases, with 4 bases sitting between them. Germline assignment: CDR1 SGHTA and CDR2 FQGNSA. The CDR3 extends over 12 amino acids. The CDR3 DNA sequence: TGTGCCAGCAGCTTAGCCCAGGAGACCCAGTACTTC. Its translation is CASSLAQETQYF.